This note documents a single TCR beta chain sequence. The data were taken from a study of blood T cell repertoires in COVID-19. Study information: Researchers got acute and convalescent COVID-19 samples from the United States, Italy and Spain. In each case, the material was cDNA or gDNA derived from T cells, B-cell-depleted T cells, or PBMCs.

Per the original methods: Using reference gene primer amplification, nucleated cell counts were estimated. Produced via immunoSEQ multiplex PCR; TCRdb's table is partial and in-frame only. V, J and clone size are taken as reported in that table, and D and trimming were inferred from the DNA itself. The table includes approximately 270,000 clones, 80% to 90% detected once. Germline V CDR1 and CDR2: KGHSH, LQKENI. Unmatched junction bases numbered 5, after V lost 3 bases and J lost 1 base. The CDR3 length is 16 residues. This receptor was obtained from a woman aged 25 to 39 who had recovered from COVID-19. The rearrangement joins TRBV18 to TRBJ1-5; 8 bases fit TRBD1. Sequenced sample: PBMCs or T cells enriched from blood (not recorded which). DNA of the CDR3: TGTGCCAGCTCACCTGGGACAGGTAGAAGCAATCAGCCCCAGCATTTT. This codes for CASSPGTGRSNQPQHF.